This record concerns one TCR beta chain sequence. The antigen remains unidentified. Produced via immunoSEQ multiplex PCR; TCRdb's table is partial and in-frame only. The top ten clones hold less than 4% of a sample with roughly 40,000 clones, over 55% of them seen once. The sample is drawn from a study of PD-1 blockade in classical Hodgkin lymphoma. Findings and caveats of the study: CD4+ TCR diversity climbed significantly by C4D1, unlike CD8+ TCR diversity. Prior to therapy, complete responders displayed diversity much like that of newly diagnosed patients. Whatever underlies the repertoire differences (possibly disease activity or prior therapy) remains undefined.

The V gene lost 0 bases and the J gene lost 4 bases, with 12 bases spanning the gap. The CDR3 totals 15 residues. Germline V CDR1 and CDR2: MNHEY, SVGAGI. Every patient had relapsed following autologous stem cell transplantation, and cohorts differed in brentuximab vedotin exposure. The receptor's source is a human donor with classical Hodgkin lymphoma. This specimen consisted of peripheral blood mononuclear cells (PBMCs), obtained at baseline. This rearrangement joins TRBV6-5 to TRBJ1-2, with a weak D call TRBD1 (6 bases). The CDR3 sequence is CASSYSQGTPYGYTF. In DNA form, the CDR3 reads TGTGCCAGCAGTTACTCGCAGGGGACCCCCTATGGCTACACCTTC.